Sequencing of this T cell receptor beta chain was carried out in a study of technical replicates of blood from a handful of donors. The CDR3 has 16 residues. Trimming pared 3 bases from V and 0 bases from J, leaving 13 bases between. Germline lookup yields CDR1 SGDLS and CDR2 YYNGEE. Sequencing was performed with immunoSEQ multiplex PCR; in TCRdb, only in-frame clones are kept and a portion is missing. The table records tens of thousands of clones, over 80% of them present only once. This clonotype was sampled from a human donor in good health. Specimen: T cells isolated from PBMCs. The chain recombines TRBV9 with TRBJ1-3; tentatively, D is TRBD1 (6 bases). CDR3 protein: CASSGGGGHSGNTIYF. DNA of the CDR3: TGTGCCAGCAGCGGGGGGGGCGGACACTCTGGAAACACCATATATTTT.